Listed below are T cell receptor beta chains from one sample, sequenced in a study of cytomegalovirus exposure and HLA in healthy donors. Only in-frame clones appear in the TCRdb table, and some are missing; sequencing was by immunoSEQ multiplex PCR. Among about 190,000 clones, roughly 86% were seen once, and the ten largest hold about 3.5%. Sequenced sample: PBMCs. Source of these receptors: a man between 40 and 49 years old in good health and CMV-seropositive. Both conserved end residues are part of each CDR3. The order of the fields is J gene, V gene, clone size, CDR3 protein. Clone size is stated in some rows and not others, as once, few, many or a class when expanded.

TRBJ1-1 TRBV2 few CASSPGQLNTEAFF
TRBJ2-1 TRBV5-6 . CASSPGQGAYNEQFF
TRBJ2-3 TRBV11-2 . CASSQLSGGGPGTQYF
TRBJ2-5 TRBV30 once CAWSKGLAGQETQYF
TRBJ2-3 TRBV5-1 . CASSYLTSSDTQYF
TRBJ1-1 TRBV4-2 . CASSTDMNTEAFF
TRBJ2-7 TRBV13 . CASSLVGHEQYF
TRBJ2-1 TRBV11-3 . CAYNKGRRLTGYNEQFF
TRBJ1-1 TRBV19 . CASRRDRNAEAFF
TRBJ1-4 TRBV15 . CATSPRQGRNEKLFF
TRBJ2-7 TRBV29-1 . CSFEDPQAYEQYF
TRBJ2-1 TRBV9 . CASRVGPGTSESSEQFF
TRBJ1-3 TRBV6-5 . CAISPGLSSGNTIYF
TRBJ1-5 TRBV28 . CASKQGAGNQPQHF
TRBJ2-5 TRBV10-3 once CAISVSVGTGETQYF
TRBJ2-1 TRBV13 . CASSLAGGSSYNEQFF
TRBJ2-1 TRBV5-4 few CASSLGTTGNEQFF
TRBJ2-7 TRBV14 . CASSQEGKGGYEQYF
TRBJ2-1 TRBV5-1 . CASSLGSQGPYNEQFF
TRBJ2-2 TRBV19 . CASSRGQGSTGELFF
TRBJ2-7 TRBV7-2 once CASSLEGAPWYEQYF
TRBJ2-5 TRBV9 few CASSPRLRSGAQETQYF
TRBJ1-2 TRBV6-5 . CASSQGNYGYTF
TRBJ2-4 TRBV6-5 . CASSYESQGREYF
TRBJ2-2 TRBV7-9 . CATQVEREVGELFF
TRBJ2-7 TRBV12-5 . CASALGTGSFYEQYF
TRBJ2-7 TRBV6-1 . CASSESQGGPGGEQYF
TRBJ2-6 TRBV7-8 . CASSQRTGSSGANVLTF
TRBJ1-3 TRBV19 . CASSFDRGYGNTIYF
TRBJ1-6 TRBV6-1 . CASKMKQGPNKALHF
TRBJ2-3 TRBV9 . CASSVDPKEALTNTQYF
TRBJ2-7 TRBV19 . CASSDGQGYEQYF
TRBJ2-2 TRBV6-5 . CATTLTGPNTGELFF
TRBJ1-2 TRBV19 . CATIPHGQNYGYTF
TRBJ2-2 TRBV14 . CASSQRTGAGELFF
TRBJ2-7 TRBV28 . CASSPATGQGALYEQYF
TRBJ2-5 TRBV21-1 . CASSVGLASQETQYF
TRBJ1-2 TRBV7-9 . CASSSSGGEANYGYTF
TRBJ1-2 TRBV5-1 . CASSWGTGTYGYTF
TRBJ1-1 TRBV9 . CASSATGQNTEAFF
TRBJ1-5 TRBV18 . CASSPPGQSTNQPQHF
TRBJ2-1 TRBV7-3 . CASSRSGATHNEQFF
TRBJ1-2 TRBV20-1 . CSAPFDGYTF
TRBJ2-3 TRBV6-6 . CASRLTGGTDTQYF
TRBJ2-7 TRBV19 . CASSIVGVGIYEQYF
TRBJ2-1 TRBV5-1 . CASSLQGSNNEQFF
TRBJ2-7 TRBV29-1 . CSVEDGTSGYYEQYF
TRBJ2-7 TRBV7-9 . CASSLDRVNEQYF
TRBJ1-1 TRBV2 . CASNRQGLGTEAFF
TRBJ1-3 TRBV5-1 . CASSLAEAGPGNTIYF
TRBJ2-1 TRBV7-9 . CASSFLVDNEQFF
TRBJ1-5 TRBV11-2 . CASSGQGDQPQHF
TRBJ1-2 TRBV18 . CASSLGGTGLYTF
TRBJ1-1 TRBV10-3 . CAISRGVEAFF
TRBJ2-5 TRBV7-2 . CASSLGRGHETQYF
TRBJ2-5 TRBV27 . CASSFSTSGPQYF
TRBJ1-2 TRBV28 . CASRAEYGYTF
TRBJ2-7 TRBV5-5 . CASSLRGLTEQYF